This T cell receptor (beta chain) was recovered during a study of blood T cell repertoires in COVID-19. A Seattle source enrolled patients during active infection and followed them longitudinally. How the authors handled the data: Quantification of nucleated cells was approximated via reference gene primer amplification. TCRdb's copy holds only in-frame clones and misses some; the assay was immunoSEQ multiplex PCR. Clone size and V and J calls were adopted from that table, with D and trimming inferred from the DNA. The sample comprises 250,000 to 300,000 clones, more than 85% of which are singletons, and over 2% rests with the top ten. The receptor was derived from a woman aged 30 to 39 with COVID-19, enrolled during active disease. Input material: peripheral blood.

The CDR3 nucleotides read TGTGCCAGTAGCCCCGGGATCAACAATGAGCAGTTCTTC. Translated, it gives CASSPGINNEQFF. The V call is TRBV19, the J call TRBJ2-1; D may be TRBD2 (5 bases). CDR1 is LNHDA, CDR2 SQIVND, per germline (reference sequence). Trimming left V 6 bases short and J 5 bases short, with 11 bases between. The CDR3 extends over 13 amino acids.